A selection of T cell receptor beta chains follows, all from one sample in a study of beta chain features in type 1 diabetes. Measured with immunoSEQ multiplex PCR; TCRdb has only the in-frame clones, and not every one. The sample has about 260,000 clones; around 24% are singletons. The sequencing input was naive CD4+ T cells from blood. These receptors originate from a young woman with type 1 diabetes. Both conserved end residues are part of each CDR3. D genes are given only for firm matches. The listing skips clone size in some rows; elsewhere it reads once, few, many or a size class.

CDR3: CASSPSGAGAGSEQYF
DNA: TGTGCCAGCAGCCCCTCCGGCGCGGGGGCCGGGTCCGAGCAGTACTTC
size: NA
D: NA
J: TRBJ2-7
V: TRBV9

CDR3: CASSLPHSTEAFF
DNA: TGTGCCAGCAGCTTACCCCACAGCACAGAAGCTTTCTTT
size: NA
D: NA
J: TRBJ1-1
V: TRBV7-9

CDR3: CSVGQGLNYGYTF
DNA: TGCAGCGTAGGACAGGGACTCAACTATGGCTACACCTTC
size: NA
D: TRBD1
J: TRBJ1-2
V: TRBV29-1

CDR3: CSGKTSGSSVEQFF
DNA: TGCAGCGGTAAGACTAGCGGGAGTAGTGTTGAGCAGTTCTTC
size: NA
D: TRBD2
J: TRBJ2-1
V: TRBV29-1

CDR3: CASSEQAGVSQYF
DNA: TGTGCCAGCAGTGAACAAGCGGGAGTCTCCCAGTACTTC
size: few
D: TRBD2
J: TRBJ2-5
V: TRBV2

CDR3: CASSYSYSRETQYF
DNA: TGTGCCAGCAGTTACTCGTATAGTAGAGAGACCCAGTACTTC
size: NA
D: NA
J: TRBJ2-5
V: TRBV6-6

CDR3: CASSLSPGGQPQHF
DNA: TGCGCCAGCAGCTTGAGTCCGGGGGGACAGCCCCAGCATTTT
size: NA
D: NA
J: TRBJ1-5
V: TRBV5-1

CDR3: CASSYSLAGAGEQFF
DNA: TGTGCCAGCAGTTATTCCCTAGCGGGAGCAGGGGAGCAGTTCTTC
size: NA
D: TRBD2
J: TRBJ2-1
V: TRBV6-5

CDR3: CASSSGTGSPGANVLTF
DNA: TGTGCCAGCAGCTCCGGGACAGGGAGCCCTGGGGCCAACGTCCTGACTTTC
size: few
D: TRBD1
J: TRBJ2-6
V: TRBV7-9

CDR3: CASSPTSGASYNEQFF
DNA: TGTGCCAGCAGCCCAACTAGCGGGGCTTCCTACAATGAGCAGTTCTTC
size: few
D: TRBD2
J: TRBJ2-1
V: TRBV7-3

CDR3: CASSRGGNQPQHF
DNA: TGTGCCAGCTCACGAGGTGGCAATCAGCCCCAGCATTTT
size: few
D: NA
J: TRBJ1-5
V: TRBV18

CDR3: CGLADAETQYF
DNA: TGTGGACTAGCGGATGCGGAGACCCAGTACTTC
size: NA
D: TRBD2
J: TRBJ2-5
V: TRBV20-1

CDR3: CASSFGVAAGYTF
DNA: TGTGCCAGCAGTTTCGGGGTTGCGGCTGGCTACACCTTC
size: once
D: NA
J: TRBJ1-2
V: TRBV6-5

CDR3: CATHTTGQGGKQFF
DNA: TGTGCCACCCATACGACCGGACAGGGAGGCAAGCAGTTCTTC
size: few
D: TRBD1
J: TRBJ2-1
V: TRBV28

CDR3: CASSQVGTGAGNTIYF
DNA: TGCGCCAGCAGCCAAGTTGGGACAGGGGCAGGAAACACCATATATTTT
size: NA
D: TRBD1
J: TRBJ1-3
V: TRBV4-1

CDR3: CASSLDDRDTTYNEQFF
DNA: TGTGCTAGCAGCTTAGACGACCGGGACACGACCTACAATGAGCAGTTCTTC
size: few
D: NA
J: TRBJ2-1
V: TRBV7-7

CDR3: CASRLGGAGNQPQHF
DNA: TGTGCCAGCAGACTGGGGGGGGCGGGCAATCAGCCCCAGCATTTT
size: few
D: NA
J: TRBJ1-5
V: TRBV28

CDR3: CASSQVFGGRETQYF
DNA: TGCGCCAGCAGCCAAGTATTTGGCGGGAGGGAGACCCAGTACTTC
size: NA
D: TRBD2
J: TRBJ2-5
V: TRBV4-1

CDR3: CAWGTSGPYEQYF
DNA: TGTGCCTGGGGAACTAGCGGGCCGTACGAGCAGTACTTC
size: NA
D: TRBD2
J: TRBJ2-7
V: TRBV30

CDR3: CASSLFGSGTGTYNEQFF
DNA: TGTGCCAGCAGTTTATTCGGATCCGGGACAGGAACCTACAATGAGCAGTTCTTC
size: NA
D: TRBD1
J: TRBJ2-1
V: TRBV28

CDR3: CACQEHYGYTF
DNA: TGTGCCTGCCAGGAACACTATGGCTACACCTTC
size: few
D: NA
J: TRBJ1-2
V: TRBV30

CDR3: CASSPSGRAGVDTQYF
DNA: TGTGCCAGCAGCCCAAGCGGGAGGGCCGGGGTAGATACGCAGTATTTT
size: NA
D: TRBD2
J: TRBJ2-3
V: TRBV25-1

CDR3: CASTSGVPDTEAFF
DNA: TGCGCCAGCACTTCGGGGGTTCCGGACACTGAAGCTTTCTTT
size: NA
D: NA
J: TRBJ1-1
V: TRBV4-1

CDR3: CASWGGATSYEQYF
DNA: TGTGCCAGCTGGGGGGGAGCGACCTCCTACGAGCAGTACTTC
size: NA
D: TRBD2
J: TRBJ2-7
V: TRBV6-5

CDR3: CSVAPLSGRAHEQFF
DNA: TGCAGCGTTGCCCCCCTCAGCGGGAGGGCCCATGAGCAGTTCTTC
size: NA
D: TRBD2
J: TRBJ2-1
V: TRBV29-1

CDR3: CAWSGSSYNEQFF
DNA: TGTGCCTGGAGTGGGAGCTCCTACAATGAGCAGTTCTTC
size: few
D: NA
J: TRBJ2-1
V: TRBV30

CDR3: CSVRLPSGSTDTQYF
DNA: TGCAGCGTTAGGTTACCGAGCGGGAGCACAGATACGCAGTATTTT
size: few
D: NA
J: TRBJ2-3
V: TRBV29-1

CDR3: CASSFLRDRNNEQFF
DNA: TGTGCCAGTAGTTTCCTCCGGGACAGGAACAATGAGCAGTTCTTC
size: NA
D: TRBD1
J: TRBJ2-1
V: TRBV19

CDR3: CASSQDVTGGWKNGYTF
DNA: TGCGCCAGCAGCCAAGATGTCACAGGGGGCTGGAAAAATGGCTACACCTTC
size: NA
D: TRBD1
J: TRBJ1-2
V: TRBV4-1

CDR3: CAWSIPTGLQETQYF
DNA: TGTGCCTGGAGTATCCCCACAGGCCTTCAAGAGACCCAGTACTTC
size: NA
D: NA
J: TRBJ2-5
V: TRBV30

CDR3: CASSRENTGELFF
DNA: TGTGCCAGCTCACGAGAGAACACCGGGGAGCTGTTTTTT
size: few
D: NA
J: TRBJ2-2
V: TRBV18

CDR3: CASSRTGDTASGNTIYF
DNA: TGTGCCAGCTCACGTACAGGAGACACCGCCTCTGGAAACACCATATATTTT
size: NA
D: NA
J: TRBJ1-3
V: TRBV18

CDR3: CASSGRRANEQFF
DNA: TGTGCCAGCAGTGGTCGTAGAGCTAATGAGCAGTTCTTC
size: NA
D: NA
J: TRBJ2-1
V: TRBV7-9

CDR3: CASSPDGGGYF
DNA: TGTGCCAGCAGCCCGGATGGGGGGGGGTACTTC
size: NA
D: TRBD2
J: TRBJ2-4
V: TRBV7-2

CDR3: CASSFYRSYEQYF
DNA: TGTGCCAGCAGTTTCTACAGATCCTACGAGCAGTACTTC
size: NA
D: NA
J: TRBJ2-7
V: TRBV28

CDR3: CASSVERAADTQYF
DNA: TGTGCCAGCAGCGTAGAGCGAGCAGCAGATACGCAGTATTTT
size: few
D: NA
J: TRBJ2-3
V: TRBV9

CDR3: CASSVGGSVNEQFF
DNA: TGTGCCAGCAGCGTAGGAGGGTCCGTTAATGAGCAGTTCTTC
size: NA
D: NA
J: TRBJ2-1
V: TRBV9

CDR3: CASSLGGRGSGQPQHF
DNA: TGTGCCAGCAGCTTGGGAGGTCGGGGGTCTGGTCAGCCCCAGCATTTT
size: few
D: NA
J: TRBJ1-5
V: TRBV5-6

CDR3: CSSSLNYGTQYF
DNA: TGCAGCTCTTCACTCAACTACGGTACGCAGTATTTT
size: NA
D: NA
J: TRBJ2-3
V: TRBV29-1

CDR3: CASSLAGGRPEAFF
DNA: TGTGCCAGCAGCTTAGCCGGAGGGAGGCCTGAAGCTTTCTTT
size: NA
D: NA
J: TRBJ1-1
V: TRBV7-9

CDR3: CASSLAALAGGDEQFF
DNA: TGCGCCAGCAGCTTGGCCGCCCTAGCGGGAGGCGATGAGCAGTTCTTC
size: few
D: TRBD2
J: TRBJ2-1
V: TRBV5-1

CDR3: CASGDDRAGNQPQHF
DNA: TGTGCTAGTGGGGATGACAGGGCGGGCAATCAGCCCCAGCATTTT
size: few
D: TRBD1
J: TRBJ1-5
V: TRBV12-5

CDR3: CAWSGPLSRGAEAFF
DNA: TGTGCCTGGAGTGGACCACTATCGCGGGGGGCAGAAGCTTTCTTT
size: few
D: NA
J: TRBJ1-1
V: TRBV30

CDR3: CASSFTGMHTGELFF
DNA: TGCGCCAGCAGCTTCACAGGGATGCACACCGGGGAGCTGTTTTTT
size: few
D: NA
J: TRBJ2-2
V: TRBV5-1

CDR3: CAWRRGRSYGYTF
DNA: TGTGCCTGGAGAAGGGGGCGAAGCTATGGCTACACCTTC
size: NA
D: TRBD1
J: TRBJ1-2
V: TRBV30

CDR3: CASSQDAGAEDQPQHF
DNA: TGCGCCAGCAGCCAAGATGCGGGGGCGGAGGATCAGCCCCAGCATTTT
size: few
D: NA
J: TRBJ1-5
V: TRBV4-1

CDR3: CASSLGRGGYGYTF
DNA: TGTGCCAGCAGCTTAGGTCGCGGAGGGTATGGCTACACCTTC
size: NA
D: NA
J: TRBJ1-2
V: TRBV7-2

CDR3: CASSLRSGAYGYTF
DNA: TGTGCCAGCAGCTTACGGTCAGGGGCCTATGGCTACACCTTC
size: NA
D: NA
J: TRBJ1-2
V: TRBV7-9

CDR3: CAWSRTAGDYGYTF
DNA: TGTGCCTGGAGCCGGACTGCCGGTGACTATGGCTACACCTTC
size: NA
D: NA
J: TRBJ1-2
V: TRBV30

CDR3: CASSLARLAANTGELFF
DNA: TGTGCCAGCAGCTTGGCCAGACTAGCGGCTAACACCGGGGAGCTGTTTTTT
size: few
D: TRBD2
J: TRBJ2-2
V: TRBV7-9